Described below is a single TCR beta chain sequence and its context. This sample was taken from a study of shared T cell receptors in the human thymus. V shed 6 bases and J shed 0 bases, with 14 bases lying between them. This CDR3 region has 15 residues. Germline V gene lookup returns CDR1 LNHDA and CDR2 SQIVND (reference sequence). Repertoires were generated with immunoSEQ multiplex PCR, while TCRdb's copy carries only in-frame clones and drops some. This sample carries hundreds of thousands of clones, approximately 88% of them seen once, and the ten largest clones take around 0.0099%. This sample also appeared in a second study, on human thymus T cells. That source reports: From resections taken during corrective heart surgery, the thymus tissue was obtained. Repertoires sampled from thymus and blood appeared biased in V and J gene usage.

This clonotype was sampled from a boy under two years old with a congenital heart defect. The sample was thymocytes. The chain links TRBV19 to TRBJ1-1; no clear D. The CDR3 here is CASSLGWQVNTEAFF. Here the CDR3 DNA reads TGTGCCAGTAGCCTGGGTTGGCAGGTGAACACTGAAGCTTTCTTT.